This TCR beta chain was obtained from a study of OX40 agonist ivuxolimab in advanced cancers. The overall study: Age averaged about 62 years (range roughly 23 to 79), and roughly 82% were male. Three dose-escalation patients had partial responses: one with hepatocellular carcinoma and two with cutaneous melanoma.

Broader study findings: Clonal expansion by week 6 occurred in CD4+ and CD8+ blood T cells (at 0.1 to 3.0 mg/kg). Expanded clones belonging to CD8+ T cells outnumbered, on average, those of CD4+.

Germline loops: CDR1 SGHNT, CDR2 YENEEA. The length of the CDR3 is 16 residues. V was pared by 4 bases and J by 4 bases, with 19 bases between. Here immunoSEQ multiplex PCR was the method, and the copy in TCRdb shows in-frame clones only, minus some. Seen here are around 78,000 clones, approximately 92% observed once, and the top ten hold around 1%. Worth noting for this clone: The antigen is unknown.

This sample comprised CD4+ or CD8+ T cells sorted from blood, obtained in a trial of the OX40 agonist ivuxolimab. The clonotype originates from an adult with an advanced solid tumor such as melanoma, head and neck, liver or kidney cancer. The chain recombines TRBV11-3 with TRBJ2-5; perhaps TRBD1 as D (6 bases). The DNA of the CDR3 is TGTGCCAGCAGCTCTAATTTCAACAGGGCGCGAGAGACCCAGTACTTC. Its translation: CASSSNFNRARETQYF.